This T cell receptor (beta chain) was sequenced in a study of blood T cell repertoires in COVID-19. Study-level information: There were acute and convalescent COVID-19 samples, and they came from the United States, Italy and Spain. PBMCs, B-cell-depleted T cells, or T cells provided the cDNA or gDNA that made up the material.

Original analysis: Nucleated cell counts were estimated from reference gene primer amplification. The assay was immunoSEQ multiplex PCR, and TCRdb's table has in-frame clones only and misses some. From that table come the V and J calls and clone size; the DNA was used to work out D and trimming. The sample lists about 190,000 clones, 70% to 90% occurring once. The germline gives CDR1 SGHTA, CDR2 FQGTGA. V was cut by 2 bases and J by 0 bases, with 11 bases left in between. The CDR3 has 15 residues. The J gene is TRBJ2-7, the V gene TRBV7-3; a possible D gene is TRBD1 (5 bases). The sequence was obtained from a man between 60 and 70 years old with active or convalescent COVID-19. Input material: peripheral blood. The CDR3 sequence is CASSLGAADSYEQYF. CDR3 DNA: TGTGCCAGCAGCTTAGGGGCGGCAGACTCCTACGAGCAGTACTTC.